Listed below are T cell receptor beta chains from one sample, sequenced in a study of blood T cell repertoires in COVID-19. Some clones are missing from TCRdb's copy, which holds only in-frame ones; the method was immunoSEQ multiplex PCR. This sample yields approximately 290,000 clones, of which roughly four fifths are seen a single time; 15% to 19% belongs to the top ten. Sequenced sample: peripheral blood. Receptors were obtained from an older person with COVID-19, enrolled during active disease. Both conserved end residues are part of each CDR3. The order of the fields is CDR3 protein, CDR3 DNA, J gene, D gene, V gene, clone size. The D gene is left open where the match is weak. Rows give clone size only sometimes, using once, few, many, or a class for an expanded clone.

CASSRQGLSQSPLHF | TGTGCCAGCAGCCGACAGGGTTTGTCGCAGTCACCCCTCCACTTT | TRBJ1-6 | TRBD1 | TRBV11-2 | NA
CASSRDRASYNEQFF | TGTGCCAGCAGCCGGGACAGGGCTTCCTACAATGAGCAGTTCTTC | TRBJ2-1 | TRBD1 | TRBV5-4 | NA
CASSLARWTSGAYEQYF | TGTGCCAGCAGCTTAGCGCGTTGGACTAGCGGGGCTTACGAGCAGTACTTC | TRBJ2-7 | TRBD2 | TRBV7-8 | NA
CASSSGAANTGELFF | TGTGCCAGCAGCTCTGGGGCCGCGAACACCGGGGAGCTGTTTTTT | TRBJ2-2 | NA | TRBV27 | NA
CASSLYRLAGNNEQFF | TGTGCCAGCAGTTTATATCGGCTAGCGGGGAACAATGAGCAGTTCTTC | TRBJ2-1 | TRBD2 | TRBV28 | NA
CASSGTGVPNTEAFF | TGTGCCAGCTCCGGGACAGGGGTTCCGAACACTGAAGCTTTCTTT | TRBJ1-1 | TRBD1 | TRBV27 | NA
CASSFLGSQETQHF | TGTGCCAGCAGCTTTCTGGGTAGCCAAGAGACCCAGCACTTC | TRBJ2-5 | NA | TRBV5-6 | NA
CASSLTLTGRAPLHF | TGTGCCAGCAGCTTAACCTTGACAGGGCGCGCACCCCTCCACTTT | TRBJ1-6 | TRBD1 | TRBV7-9 | NA
CASSSRTSGVTDTQYF | TGTGCCAGCAGCTCACGGACTAGCGGGGTCACAGATACGCAGTATTTT | TRBJ2-3 | TRBD2 | TRBV9 | once
CASSTGCNSGNTIYF | TGTGCCAGCAGTACAGGGTGTAACTCTGGAAACACCATATATTTT | TRBJ1-3 | NA | TRBV21-1 | NA
CASSRGQGARFVPTEGAEAFF | TGTGCCAGTAGTAGGGGACAGGGGGCGCGGTTTGTTCCAACTGAGGGGGCTGAAGCTTTCTTT | TRBJ1-1 | TRBD1 | TRBV19 | NA
CASSSLAGEVSYEQYF | TGCGCCAGCAGCTCTTTAGCGGGAGAGGTTTCCTACGAGCAGTACTTC | TRBJ2-7 | TRBD2 | TRBV5-1 | NA
CAWSASGGAQPQHF | TGTGCCTGGAGTGCCTCCGGGGGGGCTCAGCCCCAGCATTTT | TRBJ1-5 | NA | TRBV30 | NA
CAWRRAGVTGNTIYF | TGTGCCTGGAGACGGGCCGGGGTAACGGGAAACACCATATATTTT | TRBJ1-3 | NA | TRBV30 | NA
CASSTPSSGVPYEQYF | TGTGCCAGCAGCACTCCCAGCTCCGGGGTCCCCTACGAGCAGTACTTC | TRBJ2-7 | NA | TRBV5-5 | NA
CASSLASGFQYF | TGTGCCAGCAGCTTAGCTTCGGGATTTCAGTACTTC | TRBJ2-4 | NA | TRBV11-2 | NA
CASSEGTSGGARTDTQYF | TGTGCCAGCAGCGAAGGGACTAGCGGGGGGGCTCGCACAGATACGCAGTATTTT | TRBJ2-3 | TRBD2 | TRBV9 | NA
CASSLDERGGTQYF | TGTGCCAGCAGCTTAGACGAGCGGGGGGGGACCCAGTACTTC | TRBJ2-5 | TRBD2 | TRBV7-2 | NA
CASSYSQVGPQHF | TGTGCCAGCAGTTACTCCCAGGTTGGGCCCCAGCATTTT | TRBJ1-5 | NA | TRBV27 | NA
CASSLMWGDNEQFF | TGTGCCAGCAGCTTAATGTGGGGAGACAATGAGCAGTTCTTC | TRBJ2-1 | NA | TRBV7-2 | NA
CASSQDRDIMGALGEKLFF | TGCGCCAGCAGCCAAGATCGAGATATAATGGGGGCTTTGGGTGAAAAACTGTTTTTT | TRBJ1-4 | NA | TRBV4-3 | NA
CASSSRTSGGGETQYF | TGTGCCAGCAGCTCGCGGACCAGCGGGGGAGGAGAGACCCAGTACTTC | TRBJ2-5 | TRBD2 | TRBV11-3 | NA
CASLELDRFVSQPQHF | TGTGCCAGCCTCGAACTGGACAGGTTCGTTTCCCAGCCCCAGCATTTT | TRBJ1-5 | TRBD1 | TRBV5-6 | NA
CATLGDRGRNEKLFF | TGTGCCACTCTTGGGGACAGGGGGCGGAATGAAAAACTGTTTTTT | TRBJ1-4 | TRBD1 | TRBV2 | NA
CASSLVRETQYF | TGTGCCAGCAGCTTAGTTCGGGAGACCCAGTACTTC | TRBJ2-5 | NA | TRBV7-9 | NA
CATRTGALYEQYF | TGTGCCACGAGGACAGGGGCCTTATACGAGCAGTACTTC | TRBJ2-7 | TRBD1 | TRBV28 | few
CASSLEAGGGSPLHF | TGTGCCAGCAGCTTAGAGGCAGGAGGAGGTTCACCCCTCCACTTT | TRBJ1-6 | NA | TRBV7-2 | few
CASRRQGSGNTIYF | TGCGCCAGCAGAAGACAGGGCTCTGGAAACACCATATATTTT | TRBJ1-3 | TRBD1 | TRBV5-1 | NA
CASSQEVDPGQDDYGYTF | TGTGCCAGCAGCCAAGAGGTTGATCCGGGACAGGACGACTATGGCTACACCTTC | TRBJ1-2 | TRBD1 | TRBV3-1/TRBV3-2 | NA
CASRRDRNTEAFF | TGTGCCAGTAGAAGGGACAGGAACACTGAAGCTTTCTTT | TRBJ1-1 | TRBD1 | TRBV19 | NA
CASSLPGTGGISGANVLTF | TGTGCCAGCAGTTTACCTGGGACAGGGGGCATCTCTGGGGCCAACGTCCTGACTTTC | TRBJ2-6 | TRBD1 | TRBV6-2/TRBV6-3 | NA
CASSALGTRNEKLFF | TGTGCCAGCAGCGCCCTGGGGACACGGAATGAAAAACTGTTTTTT | TRBJ1-4 | NA | TRBV3-1/TRBV3-2 | NA
CSVGWTGPEKLFF | TGCAGCGTTGGATGGACAGGGCCTGAAAAACTGTTTTTT | TRBJ1-4 | TRBD1 | TRBV29-1 | NA
CAWSPRTRGKLFF | TGTGCCTGGAGTCCTCGGACCCGGGGAAAACTGTTTTTT | TRBJ1-4 | NA | TRBV30 | NA
CASSKEGPDRGLETQYF | TGTGCCAGCAGCAAAGAGGGGCCGGACAGGGGTTTAGAGACCCAGTACTTC | TRBJ2-5 | NA | TRBV21-1 | NA
CSVSPPSGGEETQYF | TGCAGCGTTTCTCCCCCTAGCGGGGGGGAAGAGACCCAGTACTTC | TRBJ2-5 | TRBD2 | TRBV29-1 | NA
CASSQEGRAYNSPLHF | TGTGCCAGCAGCCAAGAAGGCAGGGCCTATAATTCACCCCTCCACTTT | TRBJ1-6 | NA | TRBV3-1/TRBV3-2 | NA
CASSRTGTDTQYF | TGTGCCAGTAGCAGGACAGGGACAGATACGCAGTATTTT | TRBJ2-3 | TRBD1 | TRBV19 | NA
CASSRTGGGNTIYF | TGTGCCAGCAGCAGGACAGGGGGAGGAAACACCATATATTTT | TRBJ1-3 | TRBD1 | TRBV7-9 | NA
CASSPIAGGYEQYF | TGTGCCAGCAGCCCAATAGCGGGAGGATACGAGCAGTACTTC | TRBJ2-7 | TRBD2 | TRBV27 | NA
CASSLLRVRGEKLFF | TGTGCCAGCAGCTTACTCCGGGTAAGGGGTGAAAAACTGTTTTTT | TRBJ1-4 | NA | TRBV7-9 | NA
CASSYSIWHGYTF | TGTGCCAGCAGTTACTCGATCTGGCATGGCTACACCTTC | TRBJ1-2 | NA | TRBV6-2/TRBV6-3 | NA
CASRGGLVDTQYF | TGCGCCAGCAGGGGGGGACTAGTAGATACGCAGTATTTT | TRBJ2-3 | TRBD2 | TRBV23-1 | NA
CAWSPGVGANVLTF | TGTGCCTGGAGTCCGGGGGTCGGGGCCAACGTCCTGACTTTC | TRBJ2-6 | NA | TRBV30 | few
CASGPQGVGTDTQYF | TGTGCTAGTGGACCACAGGGGGTGGGGACAGATACGCAGTATTTT | TRBJ2-3 | TRBD1 | TRBV12-5 | NA
CASTGQLLSQYF | TGTGCCAGCACGGGACAGCTGCTGTCCCAGTACTTC | TRBJ2-5 | TRBD1 | TRBV6-5 | NA
CASSQTGSGNTIYF | TGCGCCAGCAGCCAGACAGGCTCTGGAAACACCATATATTTT | TRBJ1-3 | NA | TRBV4-3 | once
CASSLDRGGTETQYF | TGTGCCAGCAGCTTAGACAGGGGGGGGACGGAGACCCAGTACTTC | TRBJ2-5 | NA | TRBV7-2 | NA
CASSIGLDRNEAFF | TGTGCCAGTAGTATCGGTTTGGACAGAAATGAAGCTTTCTTT | TRBJ1-1 | NA | TRBV19 | NA
CASSLMGLLSTDTQYF | TGTGCCAGCAGCTTAATGGGGCTGCTCAGCACAGATACGCAGTATTTT | TRBJ2-3 | NA | TRBV7-3 | NA
CASSQYPPGLAYADTQYF | TGTGCCAGCAGTCAATACCCGCCGGGACTAGCATACGCAGATACGCAGTATTTT | TRBJ2-3 | TRBD2 | TRBV27 | NA
CASSQALNYGYTF | TGTGCCAGCAGCCAGGCTCTGAACTATGGCTACACCTTC | TRBJ1-2 | NA | TRBV3-1/TRBV3-2 | NA
CSASAPRQGVSSPLHF | TGCAGTGCTAGTGCCCCCCGACAGGGAGTAAGTTCACCCCTCCACTTT | TRBJ1-6 | TRBD1 | TRBV20-1 | NA
CASSSGRGRGETQYF | TGTGCCAGCAGCTCCGGGAGGGGGCGTGGGGAGACCCAGTACTTC | TRBJ2-5 | NA | TRBV9 | NA
CASSQGRSGGIYGYTF | TGTGCCAGCAGCCAAGGGCGTAGCGGCGGCATTTATGGCTACACCTTC | TRBJ1-2 | NA | TRBV3-1/TRBV3-2 | NA
CASSLWDREGETQYF | TGTGCCAGCAGCTTGTGGGACAGGGAGGGCGAGACCCAGTACTTC | TRBJ2-5 | TRBD1 | TRBV5-5 | once
CASSHQGQDPSNEQFF | TGTGCCAGCAGCCATCAAGGACAGGACCCCTCCAATGAGCAGTTCTTC | TRBJ2-1 | TRBD1 | TRBV3-1/TRBV3-2 | NA
CASSDRLTSDEQFF | TGTGCCAGCAGTGACCGGTTAACTAGCGATGAGCAGTTCTTC | TRBJ2-1 | TRBD2 | TRBV6-2/TRBV6-3 | NA
CAISESRLTGQGITEAFF | TGTGCCATCAGTGAGTCCCGGCTTACCGGACAGGGGATCACTGAAGCTTTCTTT | TRBJ1-1 | TRBD1 | TRBV10-3 | NA